A single sample gave rise to the 10 T cell receptor beta chains below, sequenced in a study of CD8+CD57+ T cells in acquired aplastic anemia. Patients included in sequencing had previously demonstrated CD8+CD57+ cell expansion by flow cytometry. The template for TCR beta VDJ and CDR3 sequence profiling was genomic DNA. Using its own MiXCR run on the reads, TCRdb lists one record per CDR3 protein. The sample shows under 250,000 distinct CDR3 sequences, 40% to 50% of them seen only once. The sample taken for sequencing was sorted CD4+, CD8+, or CD8+CD57+ T cells (not recorded which) from PBMCs. The receptors stem from a human donor with aplastic anemia.

This chain joins TRBV12-3 or TRBV12-4 and TRBJ2-2; D perhaps matches TRBD1 (5 bases). Deletions cut 1 base from V and 2 bases from J, with 11 bases between. CDR3 size: 16 residues. CDR3: CASSLEDSPNTGELFF. CDR3 bases: TGTGCCAGCAGTTTAGAAGACAGCCCTAACACCGGGGAGCTGTTTTTT.

In its sample, this clonotype was seen a few times. The chain combines TRBV30 with TRBJ2-7; 10 bases are a match to TRBD2. The CDR3 spans 16 residues. Trimming cost V 1 base and J 2 bases; bases outside gene matches: 8. Germline assignment: CDR1 GTSNPN and CDR2 SVGIG (reference sequence). CDR3 protein: CAWSGPTSGRPYEQYF. For the CDR3, the DNA is TGTGCCTGGAGTGGACCGACTAGCGGGCGCCCCTACGAGCAGTACTTC. Supplemented by reference TRBV30 and TRBJ2-7, the full variable domain reads SQTIHQWPATLVQPVGSPLSLECTVEGTSNPNLYWYRQAAGRGLQLLFYSVGIGQISSEVPQNLSASRPQDRQFILSSKKLLLSDSGFYLCAWSGPTSGRPYEQYFGPGTRLTVT.

The rearrangement joins TRBV5-8 to TRBJ2-7; possibly TRBD1 for D (6 bases). Trimming stripped 4 bases from V and 3 bases from J, with 14 bases between. Germline assignment: CDR1 SGHTS and CDR2 YDEGEE. The CDR3 covers 14 residues. CDR3 residues: CASSPDSVYYEQYF. The DNA for the CDR3 is TGTGCCAGCAGCCCGGACAGCGTCTACTACGAGCAGTACTTC.

The rearrangement joins TRBV2 to TRBJ1-2; TRBD1 matches at 9 bases. The V and J ends lost 2 bases and 8 bases, in that order; junction bases with no gene match: 9. The CDR3 is made up of 15 amino acids. Per the germline V gene, CDR1 is SNHLY and CDR2 is FYNNEI. CDR3 amino acids: CASSEWDRAISGYTF. In DNA, the CDR3 is TGTGCCAGCAGTGAATGGGACAGGGCGATTTCGGGCTACACCTTC.

The chain combines TRBV28 with TRBJ2-2, with D perhaps matching TRBD1 or TRBD2 (5 bases each). Between the trimmed V and J ends, which lost 4 bases and 1 base, there was a span of 10 bases. This CDR3 region has 15 residues. CDR1 MDHEN and CDR2 SYDVKM come from the germline V gene. The CDR3 reads CASSSRDQNTGELFF. Here the CDR3 DNA reads TGTGCCAGCAGTTCCCGGGACCAGAACACCGGGGAGCTGTTTTTT.

At least ten counts were recorded for this clonotype. V gene TRBV2 combines with J gene TRBJ2-2; D might be TRBD1 or TRBD2, each matching 5 bases. The length of the CDR3 is 15 residues. With 6 bases removed from V and 0 bases from J, the gap between germline ends came to 11 bases. CDR1 is SNHLY, CDR2 FYNNEI, per germline. The DNA of the CDR3 is TGTGCCAGCAGGGCAGGGACGACGAACACCGGGGAGCTGTTTTTT. Its translation: CASRAGTTNTGELFF.

On this clonotype itself: A much more abundant neighbour one base away suggests this may be a read error. This chain links TRBV5-1 with TRBJ1-4; D unresolved. Germline CDR1 and CDR2: SGHRS and YFSETQ. The CDR3 has 14 residues. CDR3 nucleotide sequence: TGCGCCAGCGGCTTGAGTAGGATACAAGAAAAACTGTTTTTT. It yields the protein CASGLSRIQEKLFF. The variable domain in full, completed from reference TRBV5-1 and TRBJ1-4, reads KAGVTQTPRYLIKTRGQQVTLSCSPISGHRSVSWYQQTPGQGLQFLFEYFSETQRNKGNFPGRFSGRQFSNSRSEMNVSTLELGDSALYLCASGLSRIQEKLFFGSGTQLSVL.

This chain links TRBV7-6 with TRBJ1-6; no definite D call. Looked up from germline, CDR1 is SGHVS and CDR2 is FNYEAQ. The V end lost 7 bases, the J end lost 7 bases, and 11 bases lay between the germline ends. This CDR3 has 13 residues. The CDR3 nucleotides are TGTGCCAGCACCCCGAGGGCAAATTCACCCCTCCACTTT. The encoded protein is CASTPRANSPLHF.

This clonotype was picked up many times. V and J are TRBV7-9 and TRBJ1-1; D remains unclear. Trimming took 5 bases from V and 0 from J, leaving 10 bases between them. This CDR3 has 14 residues. Germline V lookup: CDR1 SEHNR, CDR2 FQNEAQ (reference sequence). DNA for the CDR3: TGTGCCAGCAGCCCCCAGGAAATGAACACTGAAGCTTTCTTT. It codes for CASSPQEMNTEAFF.

This clonotype was observed many times. The CDR3 is CASSLVQGDTEAFF. CDR3 nucleotide sequence: TGTGCCAGCAGCTTAGTTCAGGGCGACACTGAAGCTTTCTTT. The rearrangement joins TRBV7-9 to TRBJ1-1; D perhaps matches TRBD1 (5 bases). The CDR3 totals 14 residues. Germline V gene sequence: CDR1 SEHNR, CDR2 FQNEAQ (reference sequence). Trimming took off 1 base at V and 3 bases at J, with 9 bases between the two ends. The complete variable domain, with remaining parts taken from reference TRBV7-9 and TRBJ1-1, reads DTGVSQNPRHKITKRGQNVTFRCDPISEHNRLYWYRQTLGQGPEFLTYFQNEAQLEKSRLLSDRFSAERPKGSFSTLEIQRTEQGDSAMYLCASSLVQGDTEAFFGQGTRLTVV.